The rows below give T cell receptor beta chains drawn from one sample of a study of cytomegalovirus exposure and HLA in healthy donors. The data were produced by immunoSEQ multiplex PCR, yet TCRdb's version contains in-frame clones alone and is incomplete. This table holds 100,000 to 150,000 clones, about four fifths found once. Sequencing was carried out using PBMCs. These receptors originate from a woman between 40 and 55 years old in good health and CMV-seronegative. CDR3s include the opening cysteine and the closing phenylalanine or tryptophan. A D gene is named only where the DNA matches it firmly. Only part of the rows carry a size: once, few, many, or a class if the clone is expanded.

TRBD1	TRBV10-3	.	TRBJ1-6	TGTGCCATCAGTGACAGGGGGCTAGCTAGATCACCCCTCCACTTT	CAISDRGLARSPLHF
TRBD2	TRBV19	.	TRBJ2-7	TGTGCCAGTAGTACCTTGTGGGCCGGGACTAGGGGCTACGAGCAGTACTTC	CASSTLWAGTRGYEQYF
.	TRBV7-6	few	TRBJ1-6	TGTGCCAGCAGCTTAGCGGGGCGGAAAAATTCACCCCTCCACTTT	CASSLAGRKNSPLHF
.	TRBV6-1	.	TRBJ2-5	TGTGCCAGCAGTTTAGGAACAGGCCGCCAAGAGACCCAGTACTTC	CASSLGTGRQETQYF
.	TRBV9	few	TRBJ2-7	TGTGCCAGCAGCGTCGGGTGGTCGGAGAAGATGAGCGAGCAGTACTTC	CASSVGWSEKMSEQYF
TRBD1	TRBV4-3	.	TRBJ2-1	TGCGCCAGCAGCCAAGAGAGGGACAGGGGTTCCTACAATGAGCAGTTCTTC	CASSQERDRGSYNEQFF
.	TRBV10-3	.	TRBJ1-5	TGTGCCACCCGGGGGGAGGGCGGTCAGCCCCAGCATTTT	CATRGEGGQPQHF
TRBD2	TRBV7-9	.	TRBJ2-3	TGTGCCAGCAGCGGACTAGCGGGGGGTGTGGATACGCAGTATTTT	CASSGLAGGVDTQYF
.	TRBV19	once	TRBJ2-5	TGTGCCAGTCGTGCCGGGACAATCGAGACCCAGTACTTC	CASRAGTIETQYF
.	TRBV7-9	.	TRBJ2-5	TGTGCCAGCAGCTTAGCGCAGGGACACAAGAGAACCCAGTACTTC	CASSLAQGHKRTQYF
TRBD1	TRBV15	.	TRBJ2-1	TGTGCCACCAGCAGAGATCTAGAGACAGGGGAACCTGAGCAGTTCTTC	CATSRDLETGEPEQFF
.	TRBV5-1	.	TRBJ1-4	TGCGCCAGCAGCTTGGAGGGGCGGAATGAAAAACTGTTTTTT	CASSLEGRNEKLFF
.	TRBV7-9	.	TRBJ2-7	TGTGCCAGCAGCTTAGCTCTCGAGCAGTACTTC	CASSLALEQYF
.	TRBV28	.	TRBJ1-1	TGTGCCAGCAGTTCAGAGGCAAACATGAACACTGAAGCTTTCTTT	CASSSEANMNTEAFF
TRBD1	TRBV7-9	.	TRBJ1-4	TGTGCCAGCAGCTTCCTCACAGGGGGTAATGAAAAACTGTTTTTT	CASSFLTGGNEKLFF
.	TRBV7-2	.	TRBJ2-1	TGTGCCAGCAGCCCATTGCCCATCCCTAGTTTACATGAGTTCTTC	CASSPLPIPSLHEFF
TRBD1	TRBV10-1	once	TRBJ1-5	TGCGCCAGCAGTGAACTGACAGGGGGCAATCAGCCCCAGCATTTT	CASSELTGGNQPQHF
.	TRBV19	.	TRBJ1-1	TGTGCCAGTAGTGGAGGAACGAACACTGAAGCTTTCTTT	CASSGGTNTEAFF
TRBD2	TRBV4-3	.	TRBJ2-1	TGCGCCAGCAGCCAAGTCCGTAGCGGGAGTGGTATAAATGAGCAGTTCTTC	CASSQVRSGSGINEQFF
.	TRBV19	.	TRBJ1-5	TGTGCCAGTAGAGGTGGGGAGGCTCAGCCCCAGCATTTT	CASRGGEAQPQHF
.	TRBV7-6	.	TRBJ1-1	TGTGCCAGCAGCTTAGACGGGGGGGCGAACACTGAAGCTTTCTTT	CASSLDGGANTEAFF
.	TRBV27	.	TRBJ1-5	TGTCCCAGCAGTTTTAGTTCGGTAAGCCATCAGCCCCAGCATTTT	CPSSFSSVSHQPQHF
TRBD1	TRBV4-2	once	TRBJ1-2	TGTGCCAGCAGCCAAGAGCGGCAGGGGGCATTTGGCTACACCTTC	CASSQERQGAFGYTF